Sequencing of this T cell receptor (beta chain) was carried out in a study of shared clonotypes between healthy human individuals. Study-wide context: Samples came from a couple of female and a few male donors aged 18 to 49.

This clone was found a few times. Antigen: not known. Genomic DNA of each subset was evenly split across several immunoSEQ plates. Authors' methods: Filtering differed for immunoSEQ, which gave only junction sequences without quality scores. Clones were sequenced by immunoSEQ multiplex PCR, and TCRdb holds only the in-frame ones, with some missing. D and trimming come from the DNA, and the V and J calls and clone size come from that table. This repertoire shows roughly 510,000 clones, roughly 79% found once; its top ten account for 9.5% to 15%. Study-level points and caveats: The small donor group covered limited genetic and exposure diversity.

The sequence was collected from a middle-aged woman in good health. Some clones in this sample may be carry-over from other donors' samples. Material: PBMCs.

CDR3 DNA: TGTGCCAGCAGCCCGGCCGGGACAGCCACTGAAGCTTTCTTT. Its protein product is CASSPAGTATEAFF. This chain uses TRBV11-3 with TRBJ1-1; 7 bases are a match to TRBD1. Germline assignment: CDR1 SGHNT and CDR2 YENEEA. The V segment lost 5 bases and the J segment 4 bases; nucleotides outside the gene matches: 7. The CDR3 runs 14 residues. Drawing the rest from reference TRBV11-3 and TRBJ1-1, the complete variable domain is EAGVVQSPRYKIIEKKQPVAFWCNPISGHNTLYWYLQNLGQGPELLIRYENEEAVDDSQLPKDRFSAERLKGVDSTLKIQPAELGDSAVYLCASSPAGTATEAFFGQGTRLTVV.